A selection of T cell receptor beta chains follows, all from one sample in a study of shared clonotypes between healthy human individuals. Measured with immunoSEQ multiplex PCR; TCRdb has only the in-frame clones, and not every one. The sample shows 950,000 to 1,200,000 clones, approximately 77% of them seen only once. Material for sequencing was memory CD4+ T cells from PBMCs. The receptors were gathered from a man aged 18 to 35 in good health. Some clones in this sample may be carry-over from other donors' samples. Each CDR3 is given with its conserved first and last residue. The order of the fields is CDR3 length, J gene, V gene, clone size, D gene, CDR3 DNA, CDR3 protein. A D gene is named only where the DNA matches it firmly. Clone size is stated in some rows and not others, as once, few, many or a class when expanded.

>14|TRBJ2-3|TRBV7-2|NA|NA
TGTGCCAGCAGCTTAGGACTAACCACAGATACGCAGTATTTT
CASSLGLTTDTQYF
>11|TRBJ2-7|TRBV2|NA|NA
TGTGCCAGTGCGACAGAATACGAGCAGTACTTC
CASATEYEQYF
>17|TRBJ2-2|TRBV28|NA|TRBD2
TGTGCCAGCAGACGTCTAGCGGGAGGCTCGAACACCGGGGAGCTGTTTTTT
CASRRLAGGSNTGELFF
>13|TRBJ2-7|TRBV29-1|NA|NA
TGCAGCGTTGATCTTTACCAGGGAACCGAGCAGTACTTC
CSVDLYQGTEQYF
>18|TRBJ2-4|TRBV18|NA|TRBD2
TGTGCCAGCTCACCACCCGGACTAGCGGGGTCTCCAAAAAACATTCAGTACTTC
CASSPPGLAGSPKNIQYF
>16|TRBJ2-2|TRBV5-6|NA|TRBD1
TGTGCCAGCAGCGCCCCCGGACAGGGGAACAGCGGGGAGCTGTTTTTT
CASSAPGQGNSGELFF
>14|TRBJ1-2|TRBV19|NA|NA
TGTGCCAGTAGATTAACGGCCGCGGACTATGGCTACACCTTC
CASRLTAADYGYTF
>15|TRBJ2-7|TRBV7-9|NA|TRBD1
TGTGCCAGCAGACAGTCCGGGACAGGGGCCTACGAGCAGTACTTC
CASRQSGTGAYEQYF
>15|TRBJ2-7|TRBV28|NA|TRBD1
TGTGCCAGCAGTCCCAGCCAGGGGGCGTTGTACGAGCAGTACTTC
CASSPSQGALYEQYF
>18|TRBJ2-1|TRBV4-3|many|NA
TGCGCCAGCAGCCAAGATCCCCGGGGGTCTAGCTCCTACAATGAGCAGTTCTTC
CASSQDPRGSSSYNEQFF
>13|TRBJ2-5|TRBV18|few|TRBD1
TGTGCCAGCTCACGCAGGGGGCGTGAGACCCAGTACTTC
CASSRRGRETQYF
>16|TRBJ2-2|TRBV27|once|TRBD2
TGTGCCAGCAGTCCGGGACTAGCCCTACGTGTCGGGGAGCTGTTTTTT
CASSPGLALRVGELFF
>15|TRBJ2-1|TRBV6-1|NA|TRBD2
TGTGCCAGCCGCTGGACTAGCGGGAGTCCCAATGAGCAGTTCTTC
CASRWTSGSPNEQFF
>13|TRBJ2-3|TRBV19|few|NA
TGTGCCAGTAGTAAACTAGCAAGAGATACGCAGTATTTT
CASSKLARDTQYF
>13|TRBJ1-1|TRBV10-2|NA|NA
TGCGCCAGCAGTGAACTAGGGGCGAGTGAAGCTTTCTTT
CASSELGASEAFF
>15|TRBJ2-3|TRBV10-3|NA|NA
TGTGCCATCAGCACTACAGATACTAGCACAGATACGCAGTATTTT
CAISTTDTSTDTQYF
>15|TRBJ2-1|TRBV11-2|NA|TRBD2
TGTGCCAGCAGCCCGAATAGCGGGAACCGCAATGAGCAGTTCTTC
CASSPNSGNRNEQFF
>15|TRBJ2-7|TRBV7-3|NA|NA
TGTGCCAGCAGCTTAAGATCGGGATATGGCTACGAGCAGTACTTC
CASSLRSGYGYEQYF
>15|TRBJ1-1|TRBV27|NA|NA
TGTGCCAGCAGTTGGACACCCCTCATGAACACTGAAGCTTTCTTT
CASSWTPLMNTEAFF
>16|TRBJ2-5|TRBV7-7|NA|NA
TGTGCCAGCAGCTTACGCCCTGGACAGTTTCAAGAGACCCAGTACTTC
CASSLRPGQFQETQYF
>13|TRBJ2-2|TRBV30|NA|TRBD2
TGTGCCCATGGGGGGGGATACACCGGGGAGCTGTTTTTT
CAHGGGYTGELFF
>18|TRBJ2-2|TRBV11-1|NA|NA
TGTGCCAGCAGCTTGGGAGCCGGGGACGCGAAATTCACCGGGGAGCTGTTTTTT
CASSLGAGDAKFTGELFF
>15|TRBJ2-6|TRBV5-1|NA|NA
TGCGCCAGCAGCTTGGAGAACTCTGGGGCCAACGTCCTGACTTTC
CASSLENSGANVLTF
>15|TRBJ1-4|TRBV4-1|few|TRBD1
TGCGCCAGCAGCCAGGGCCGGGACAGGGACGAAAAACTGTTTTTT
CASSQGRDRDEKLFF
>12|TRBJ2-3|TRBV6-6|NA|NA
TGTGCCAGCAGGCCTCAAAAAGATACGCAGTATTTT
CASRPQKDTQYF
>16|TRBJ1-5|TRBV5-6|once|NA
TGTGCCAGCAGCTTTGGAGGGGACGGGCGGTGGAAGCCCCAGCATTTT
CASSFGGDGRWKPQHF